Ten or more counts support the clone carrying this T cell receptor beta chain. As yet, its antigen is unknown. The data are from a study of T cells in Graves' hyperthyroidism and ophthalmopathy. Study-level results: Most thyroid clonotypes expanded above 0.001 were also detected in blood.

Regions amplified from RNA transcripts were the TCR beta CDR3 regions. RT-PCR in the first round (using the HTBI primer set) targeted the TCR CDR3. TCRdb reanalysed the multiplex PCR reads using MiXCR and keeps one entry per CDR3 protein. In the table there are approximately 560,000 distinct CDR3 sequences, more than 15% of which are singletons. CDR3 size: 16 residues. V was pared by 2 bases and J by 0 bases, with 13 bases between. The sample taken for sequencing was blood. This receptor was taken from a woman aged 25-40 years with Graves' hyperthyroidism. The chain has TRBV12-3 or TRBV12-4 and TRBJ1-1; the D gene is possibly TRBD1 (5 bases). CDR3 DNA sequence: TGTGCCAGCAGTTTAAATTCGGCAGGGCTGAACACTGAAGCTTTCTTT. It specifies CASSLNSAGLNTEAFF.